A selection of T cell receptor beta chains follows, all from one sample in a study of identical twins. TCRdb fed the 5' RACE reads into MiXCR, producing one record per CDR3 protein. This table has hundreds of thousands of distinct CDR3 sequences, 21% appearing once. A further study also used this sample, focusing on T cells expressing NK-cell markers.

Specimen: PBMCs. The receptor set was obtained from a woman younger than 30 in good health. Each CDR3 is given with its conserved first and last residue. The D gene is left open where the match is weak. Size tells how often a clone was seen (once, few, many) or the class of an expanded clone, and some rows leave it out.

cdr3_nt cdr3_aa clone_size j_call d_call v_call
TGCAGCGGGGGGGGACAGTTTCAAGAGACCCAGTACTTC CSGGGQFQETQYF - TRBJ2-5 - TRBV29-1
TGTGCCAGCAGTTTAGGGGGGTTTGGCGAGCAGTACTTC CASSLGGFGEQYF few TRBJ2-7 - TRBV12-3/TRBV12-4
TGTGCCAGCAGCCCGGACTTACGTCCCTCCTACGAGCAGTACTTC CASSPDLRPSYEQYF - TRBJ2-7 - TRBV7-6
TGCAGTGCTAGAGATGCACGGATTCTAGAGACCCAGTACTTC CSARDARILETQYF many TRBJ2-5 - TRBV20-1
TGCGCCAGCAGCTTGGGGACTAGCGGGGGGCCAGAGACCCAGTACTTC CASSLGTSGGPETQYF few TRBJ2-5 TRBD2 TRBV5-1
TGTGCCAGCAGTTTTGGCGGCCCTAGGTATGGCTACACCTTC CASSFGGPRYGYTF many TRBJ1-2 - TRBV12-3/TRBV12-4
TGTGCCAGCAGCTTGCTTAGCGGGAGTGGGCCAGATACGCAGTATTTT CASSLLSGSGPDTQYF - TRBJ2-3 TRBD2 TRBV5-5
TGCGCCAGCAGTCCAAGGGCCACCGCGAACACCGGGGAGCTGTTTTTT CASSPRATANTGELFF - TRBJ2-2 - TRBV4-3
TGCAGCGTTGGGGACAGAGCCTACGAGCAGTACTTC CSVGDRAYEQYF - TRBJ2-7 TRBD1 TRBV29-1
TGCAGCGTCCAAACAGGGGGAGATAGCAATCAGCCCCAGCATTTT CSVQTGGDSNQPQHF - TRBJ1-5 TRBD1 TRBV29-1
TGCGCCAGCAGCTTGGCTGCAACTGGAGCGGGAGGGGCAGATACGCAGTATTTT CASSLAATGAGGADTQYF many TRBJ2-3 TRBD2 TRBV5-1
TGTGCCAGCAGCGTAGGGTACGGAAACTACGAGCAGTACTTC CASSVGYGNYEQYF - TRBJ2-7 - TRBV9
TGTGCCAGCAGTGCCGGGACTAGCGAATTTTACGAGCAGTACTTC CASSAGTSEFYEQYF few TRBJ2-7 TRBD2 TRBV6-1
TGTGCCATCAGTGAAGGGGTCACAGATACGCAGTATTTT CAISEGVTDTQYF few TRBJ2-3 - TRBV10-3
TGCAGTGCCTGGATGGGGGGGAGGAACACTGAAGCTTTCTTT CSAWMGGRNTEAFF many TRBJ1-1 - TRBV20-1
TGTGCCAGCAGCTCGGGACGGTCGAACACTGAAGCTTTCTTT CASSSGRSNTEAFF many TRBJ1-1 - TRBV7-2
TGTGCCAGCAGTTACTCGAGCAGGGGGGCATATGGCTACACCTTC CASSYSSRGAYGYTF many TRBJ1-2 TRBD1 TRBV6-5
TGCAGCGTTGTCCGCGCGGGCCCCGGGGAGCTGTTTTTT CSVVRAGPGELFF few TRBJ2-2 - TRBV29-1
TGCAGTGCTAGAGAGCGGGGGTCGGGTGAAAAACTGTTTTTT CSARERGSGEKLFF - TRBJ1-4 - TRBV20-1
TGTGCCAGCAGGGCAACTAGCCTCCAAGAGACCCAGTACTTC CASRATSLQETQYF - TRBJ2-5 - TRBV6-1
TGTGCCATTCGGACCTACACCGGGGAGCTGTTTTTT CAIRTYTGELFF many TRBJ2-2 - TRBV27
TGCAGTGCTAGGTCCGGACGCACCTACAATGAGCAGTTCTTC CSARSGRTYNEQFF - TRBJ2-1 - TRBV20-1
TGTGCCAGCACCCCCCGAGGGATGGTCAGGAATGAGCAGTTCTTC CASTPRGMVRNEQFF - TRBJ2-1 - TRBV5-5
TGTGCCAGCAGCTTAGATGCTAGGGGGCCGTATACGCAGTATTTT CASSLDARGPYTQYF - TRBJ2-3 TRBD1 TRBV7-3
TGTGCCAGCAGTTCAGGGTGGCGCACCGGGGAGCTGTTTTTT CASSSGWRTGELFF - TRBJ2-2 - TRBV12-3/TRBV12-4
TGTGCCAGCAGTACCGTCATCAGGGATCCCTATCAGCCCCAGCATTTT CASSTVIRDPYQPQHF - TRBJ1-5 - TRBV6-2/TRBV6-3
TGTGCCAGCAGCCTTCTGGGGGCCGGGGAGACCCAGTACTTC CASSLLGAGETQYF - TRBJ2-5 - TRBV11-2
TGTGCCAGCAGCTTTAAGTTGGGGGCTAGCGGGGTGGATGAGCAGTTCTTC CASSFKLGASGVDEQFF few TRBJ2-1 TRBD2 TRBV7-9
TGCAGCGTCAGCGGGAGCTCCTACGAGCAGTACTTC CSVSGSSYEQYF - TRBJ2-7 TRBD2 TRBV29-1
TGTGCCAGCAGCCAAGAGATAACAGAAGAAGCTTTCTTT CASSQEITEEAFF - TRBJ1-1 - TRBV3-1
TGCAGTGCCAGACGGGAAGTAAGCACCGGGGAGCTGTTTTTT CSARREVSTGELFF - TRBJ2-2 - TRBV20-1
TGTGCCAGCAGTCGCCGACAGGGGAGGGGCGGGGAGCTGTTTTTT CASSRRQGRGGELFF - TRBJ2-2 - TRBV12-3/TRBV12-4
TGTGCCAGCAGGGGACTAGCGGGTCTCAATGAGCAGTTCTTC CASRGLAGLNEQFF - TRBJ2-1 TRBD2 TRBV6-1
TGCAGTGCGAAGACAGACGCCCTACAGGAGACCCAGTACTTC CSAKTDALQETQYF - TRBJ2-5 - TRBV20-1
TGTGCCAGCAGCTTAGGGGTATCAGCGAAAGAGACCCAGTACTTC CASSLGVSAKETQYF - TRBJ2-5 - TRBV7-9
TGCGCCAGCAGCTTGGACCTAGCGATGTACCAAGAGACCCAGTACTTC CASSLDLAMYQETQYF many TRBJ2-5 - TRBV5-1
TGCGCCAGCAGCTTGATTCAGGGAAGGGGCTACACCTTC CASSLIQGRGYTF few TRBJ1-2 - TRBV5-1
TGTGCCAGCAGTTACTCTTCCTCTCTAGCGGGGAACACAGATACGCAGTATTTT CASSYSSSLAGNTDTQYF few TRBJ2-3 TRBD2 TRBV6-2/TRBV6-3
TGTGCCTGGGGACGGGGAATAACAGATACGCAGTATTTT CAWGRGITDTQYF - TRBJ2-3 - TRBV30
TGCGCCAGCAGCTTTCGGCAGGGGACAGATACGCAGTATTTT CASSFRQGTDTQYF few TRBJ2-3 - TRBV5-1
TGTGCCAGCAGCTTTATGAAGGACACTGAAGCTTTCTTT CASSFMKDTEAFF - TRBJ1-1 - TRBV5-6
TGCGCCAGCAGCCTTGGCCGGCCGGGACAGACGAATTCACCCCTCCACTTT CASSLGRPGQTNSPLHF - TRBJ1-6 TRBD1 TRBV5-1
TGCGCCAGCAGCCAAGTCAGACTCTCGGCCTACGAGCAGTACTTC CASSQVRLSAYEQYF - TRBJ2-7 - TRBV4-3
TGTGCCAGCCCCCCCCGGGACAGCACCTACGAGCAGTACTTC CASPPRDSTYEQYF - TRBJ2-7 TRBD1 TRBV7-2
TGTGCCAGCAGCCAAATGGGCCAGGGGGAGCTGTTTTTT CASSQMGQGELFF few TRBJ2-2 - TRBV3-1
TGCAGTGCCAGCGGGTGGGGGCGCCAGGTTAGGGAGACCCAGTACTTC CSASGWGRQVRETQYF few TRBJ2-5 - TRBV20-1
TGTGCCAGCAGTTTCGGAGATTTCACTTATCCCTACGAGCAGTACTTC CASSFGDFTYPYEQYF - TRBJ2-7 - TRBV27
TGTGCCAGCAGCGGGGGGACTAGCGGGAGAATGAGCCCCCTCGAGCAGTACTTC CASSGGTSGRMSPLEQYF few TRBJ2-7 TRBD2 TRBV11-1
TGTGCCAGCAGCTCCCACACGAACACTGAAGCTTTCTTT CASSSHTNTEAFF - TRBJ1-1 - TRBV7-6
TGTGCCAGCAGTCAACTCAGGGTTGGCACTGAAGCTTTCTTT CASSQLRVGTEAFF few TRBJ1-1 - TRBV27
TGTGCCAGCAGCCCAGTGGGGGGAAACACTGAAGCTTTCTTT CASSPVGGNTEAFF few TRBJ1-1 - TRBV9
TGTGCCAGCAGAAGGACAGGGGAAGATGGCTACACCTTC CASRRTGEDGYTF - TRBJ1-2 TRBD1 TRBV25-1
TGCAGTGCTAGTAACTCAGATACGCAGTATTTT CSASNSDTQYF - TRBJ2-3 - TRBV20-1